These 14 T cell receptor beta chains were sequenced from one sample in a study of T cell responses to AZD1222 COVID-19 vaccine. Using immunoSEQ multiplex PCR, the repertoire was profiled, and TCRdb retains in-frame clones only, with some absent. The top ten hold about 3.2% of the sample, which has over 110,000 clones, around 90% seen once. The sample here was peripheral blood, taken on day 0 of AZD1222 vaccination. These receptors all come from an adult in good health.

The J gene is TRBJ1-5, the V gene TRBV25-1; unclear D gene. Germline V gene data show CDR1 as MGHDK and CDR2 as SYGVNS. The germline V and J ends were trimmed by 7 bases and 4 bases, with 14 bases remaining between them. This CDR3 has 14 residues. Written as DNA, the CDR3 is TGTGCCAGCACCGAAAGCGGCAGGAATCAGCCCCAGCATTTT. Translated, it gives CASTESGRNQPQHF.

CDR3 in DNA: TGTGCCAGCAGCTTGGAGGCGGGGAAAAATATGAACACTGAAGCTTTCTTT. The encoded protein is CASSLEAGKNMNTEAFF. The rearrangement links TRBV5-5 to TRBJ1-1; D is undetermined. V was shortened by 0 bases and J by 0 bases, with 15 bases between the two germline ends. Germline CDR1 reads SGHKS; CDR2 reads YYEKEE (reference sequence). The CDR3 is made up of 17 amino acids.

The V and J genes are TRBV11-2 and TRBJ1-2; D gene ambiguous. The CDR3 contains 13 residues. V shed 2 bases and J shed 8 bases, with 12 bases lying between them. Germline-derived CDR1 and CDR2 are SGHAT and FQNNGV. In nucleotides, the CDR3 is TGTGCCAGCAGCTTATCCACGGGAGACGGCTACACCTTC. Its translation is CASSLSTGDGYTF.

The gene calls are TRBV6-4 and TRBJ1-1; TRBD1 is a possible D gene (6 bases). Per the germline V gene, CDR1 is MRHNA and CDR2 is SNTAGT. CDR3 length equals 13 residues. V lost 2 bases, J lost 3 bases, and 7 bases lay in between. In DNA, the CDR3 is TGTGCCAGCAGTGACAGGGGGGACACTGAAGCTTTCTTT. Residues: CASSDRGDTEAFF.

The J gene is TRBJ2-3, the V gene TRBV6-5, with D possibly TRBD2 on 6 matching bases. This CDR3 has 14 residues. Looked up from germline, CDR1 is MNHEY and CDR2 is SVGAGI. V shed 8 bases and J shed 2 bases, with 14 bases lying between them. DNA of the CDR3: TGTGCCAGCCCCCCCGCGGGGTTCACAGATACGCAGTATTTT. Encoded protein: CASPPAGFTDTQYF.

The chain uses TRBV6-5 and TRBJ1-4, with D hard to call. The CDR3 has 14 amino acids. Trimming took off 4 bases at V and 6 bases at J, with 12 bases between the two ends. The germline V gene encodes CDR1 MNHEY and CDR2 SVGAGI. Here the CDR3 reads CASSSRRADEKLFF. Written as DNA, the CDR3 is TGTGCCAGCAGTTCTCGACGGGCTGATGAAAAACTGTTTTTT.

DNA of the CDR3: TGCGCCAGCAGCTTTCCGGGGACGAACACCGGGGAGCTGTTTTTT. The encoded protein is CASSFPGTNTGELFF. The rearrangement links TRBV5-1 to TRBJ2-2, with D perhaps TRBD2 (5 bases). CDR3 size: 15 residues. Trimming took 2 bases from V and 0 from J, leaving 8 bases between them. Germline CDR1 reads SGHRS; CDR2 reads YFSETQ.

The rearrangement joins TRBV30 to TRBJ2-5; TRBD2 might be the D (5 bases). The CDR3 spans 15 residues. CDR1 and CDR2 (germline): GTSNPN, SVGIG (reference sequence). Trimming took off 1 base at V and 5 bases at J, with 17 bases between the two ends. The CDR3 protein is CAWSDSRRGVETQYF. CDR3 in DNA: TGTGCCTGGAGTGATTCCAGACGGGGAGTCGAGACCCAGTACTTC.

The V gene is TRBV5-1, the J gene TRBJ1-1; 8 nucleotides line up with TRBD1. Germline-derived CDR1 and CDR2 are SGHRS and YFSETQ. The CDR3 has 14 residues. V was pared by 3 bases and J by 0 bases, with 1 base of the junction left unmatched. CDR3 nucleotide sequence: TGCGCCAGCAGCTGGACAGGGATGAACACTGAAGCTTTCTTT. Its protein product is CASSWTGMNTEAFF.

The chain recombines TRBV4-1 with TRBJ2-1, with 9 bases identical to TRBD2. With 0 bases clipped from V and 3 bases from J, the junction kept 3 bases outside the gene matches. Germline CDR1 and CDR2: MGHRA and YSYEKL. CDR3 length: 16 amino acids. CDR3 sequence (DNA): TGCGCCAGCAGCCAAGATAGGCGGGAGGGCTACAATGAGCAGTTCTTC. The encoded protein is CASSQDRREGYNEQFF.

The gene calls are TRBV3-1 (or the pseudogene TRBV3-2) and TRBJ2-7; a possible D gene is TRBD1 (6 bases). The CDR3 is 15 amino acids. The ends were cut back, 1 base at V and 5 bases at J, with 15 bases in the middle. Germline lookup yields CDR1 LGHDT and CDR2 YNNKEL (reference sequence). The CDR3 DNA is TGTGCCAGCAGCCAAGGCAATACAGGGATCCACGAGCAGTACTTC. It specifies CASSQGNTGIHEQYF.

The rearrangement joins TRBV6-2 or TRBV6-3 to TRBJ2-1; 14 bases are a match to TRBD2. The CDR3 is 15 residues long. With 1 base clipped from V and 10 bases from J, the junction kept 3 bases outside the gene matches. CDR1 MNHEY and CDR2 SVGEGT come from the germline V gene. For the CDR3, the DNA is TGTGCCAGCAGTTACTTGGGGACTAGCGGGGGAGAGCAGTTCTTC. Amino acid sequence: CASSYLGTSGGEQFF.

In its sample, this clone was seen once. V is TRBV19 and J is TRBJ1-1, with 8 bases identical to TRBD1. The germline gives CDR1 LNHDA, CDR2 SQIVND (reference sequence). V was clipped by 5 bases and J by 4 bases; unmatched bases: 9. The CDR3 has 15 amino acids. Written as DNA, the CDR3 is TGTGCCAGTAGTTCAGAACAGGGGGTCGGCACTGAAGCTTTCTTT. Translating it yields CASSSEQGVGTEAFF.

The chain couples TRBV12-5 to TRBJ2-2, with 7 bases identical to TRBD1. The CDR3 has 17 amino acids. V trimming: 0 bases; J trimming: 3 bases; junction bases outside the gene matches: 7. Looked up from germline, CDR1 is LGHNT and CDR2 is FRNRAP. The CDR3 loop is CASGLVHRGEYTGELFF. The CDR3 nucleotides read TGTGCTAGTGGTTTGGTACACAGGGGAGAATACACCGGGGAGCTGTTTTTT.